The 15 T cell receptor beta chains below come from one sample, sequenced in a study of graft-versus-host responses after intestinal transplantation. Sequenced by immunoSEQ multiplex PCR; TCRdb stores in-frame clones only, minus some. The table shows about 24,000 clones, with 70% to 90% occurring only once. This material consisted of PBMCs, taken around 440 days after intestinal transplant. These receptors all stem from a human patient who received an intestinal transplant, so some T cells may come from the graft donor.

J is TRBJ2-1 and V is TRBV2; 7 nucleotides match TRBD2. CDR1 is SNHLY and CDR2 is FYNNEI in the germline V gene. The CDR3 consists of 15 residues. Germline trimming cut 6 bases from V and 2 bases from J; bases unmatched to any gene: 7. As DNA, the CDR3 is TGTGCCAGCAGATCCAGCGGGACCACCTACAATGAGCAGTTCTTC. It is translated as CASRSSGTTYNEQFF.

This chain links TRBV9 with TRBJ2-3; D call uncertain. V was cut by 1 base and J by 3 bases, with 15 bases left in between. The CDR3 totals 16 residues. Germline CDR1 SGDLS, CDR2 YYNGEE. The CDR3 loop reads CASSVSAEPWTDTQYF. The CDR3, as DNA: TGTGCCAGCAGCGTAAGTGCGGAGCCGTGGACAGATACGCAGTATTTT.

The chain has TRBV2 and TRBJ2-7; 9 nucleotides match TRBD1. This CDR3 is 12 amino acids long. CDR1 SNHLY and CDR2 FYNNEI come from the germline V gene. The trim removed 11 bases at V and 2 bases at J, leaving 4 bases unmatched. The DNA of the CDR3 is TGTGCCGGGGGACAGGGTCCCTACGAGCAGTACTTC. Protein sequence: CAGGQGPYEQYF.

The chain carries TRBV10-1 and TRBJ1-6, with a weak D call TRBD1 (5 bases). V was clipped by 1 base and J by 6 bases, with 10 bases between them. The length of the CDR3 is 15 residues. Germline V lookup: CDR1 WNHNN, CDR2 SYGVQD (reference sequence). DNA of the CDR3: TGCGCCAGCAGTGAGTTTAGGGGTGGTAATTCACCCCTCCACTTT. Residues: CASSEFRGGNSPLHF.

This chain joins TRBV30 and TRBJ1-2, with D possibly matching TRBD1 (5 bases). CDR3 length: 13 amino acids. Germline loops: CDR1 GTSNPN, CDR2 SVGIG (reference sequence). The ends were cut back, 1 base at V and 4 bases at J, with 10 bases in the middle. The chain's CDR3 is CAWSGQRVYGYTF. CDR3 nucleotides: TGTGCCTGGAGTGGACAGAGAGTCTATGGCTACACCTTC.

V usage is TRBV30 and J usage is TRBJ2-3; D gene uncertain. Germline CDR1 is GTSNPN and CDR2 is SVGIG (reference sequence). V lost 5 bases, J lost 3 bases, and 6 bases lay in between. This CDR3 comprises 11 residues. In nucleotides, the CDR3 is TGTGCCTGGGATAGAACAGATACGCAGTATTTT. Protein sequence: CAWDRTDTQYF.

The V and J genes are TRBV5-1 and TRBJ2-7; no definite D call. The CDR3 is 15 residues long. Germline-derived CDR1 and CDR2 are SGHRS and YFSETQ. The V end was cut by 1 base, the J end by 0 bases, with 11 bases between. CDR3 DNA: TGCGCCAGCAGCTTGTCTGAGATACCCTCCTACGAGCAGTACTTC. Residues: CASSLSEIPSYEQYF.

V gene TRBV5-4 combines with J gene TRBJ2-5; the D is unclear. Germline CDR1 reads SGHNT; CDR2 reads YYREEE (reference sequence). The V end was cut by 4 bases, the J end by 5 bases, with 6 bases between. The CDR3 runs to 11 residues. CDR3 sequence reads: CASSTRETQYF. CDR3 nucleotide sequence: TGTGCCAGCAGCACAAGGGAGACCCAGTACTTC.

This chain links TRBV27 with TRBJ2-5; no firm D call. Trimming shortened V by 6 bases and J by 3 bases, and 5 bases separated the two germline ends. Per the germline V gene, CDR1 is MNHEY and CDR2 is SMNVEV (reference sequence). There are 11 residues in the CDR3. CDR3 in DNA: TGTGCCAGCAGGGAAGAAGAGACCCAGTACTTC. This encodes CASREEETQYF.

The chain employs TRBV29-1 and TRBJ2-2, with 8 bases that match TRBD1. The V gene end was trimmed by 6 bases and the J gene end by 1 base; junction bases not matched to a gene: 4. The CDR3 is 14 residues long. The germline V gene has CDR1 SQVTM and CDR2 ANQGSEA. This CDR3 reads CSVYGTGNTGELFF. The CDR3 DNA is TGCAGCGTCTATGGGACAGGGAACACCGGGGAGCTGTTTTTT.

The gene calls are TRBV5-6 and TRBJ1-5; D unclear. This CDR3 has 14 amino acids. The V end was cut by 4 bases, the J end by 4 bases, with 12 bases between. Germline CDR1 and CDR2: SGHDT and YYEEEE. CDR3 DNA sequence: TGTGCCAGCAGCCTGGGGATAGGGAATCAGCCCCAGCATTTT. Protein: CASSLGIGNQPQHF. The variable domain in full, with the rest retrieved from reference TRBV5-6 and TRBJ1-5, is DAGVTQSPTHLIKTRGQQVTLRCSPKSGHDTVSWYQQALGQGPQFIFQYYEEEERQRGNFPDRFSGHQFPNYSSELNVNALLLGDSALYLCASSLGIGNQPQHFGDGTRLSIL.

In its sample, this clone was seen a few times. The rearrangement links TRBV6-1 to TRBJ2-7; possible D gene TRBD2, 6 bases. Trimming left V 4 bases short and J 2 bases short, with 12 bases between. Germline V gene data show CDR1 as MNHNS and CDR2 as SASEGT. The CDR3 is made up of 14 amino acids. CDR3 residues: CASSASAGPYEQYF. The CDR3 nucleotides are TGTGCCAGCAGTGCAAGCGCGGGGCCCTACGAGCAGTACTTC.

This rearrangement joins TRBV13 to TRBJ2-7; 14 bases map to TRBD2. V was pared by 5 bases and J by 5 bases, with 8 bases of the junction left unmatched. Germline V gives CDR1 PRHDT, CDR2 FYEKMQ (reference sequence). This CDR3 contains 16 residues. The CDR3 region has the DNA TGTGCCAGCAGCCCCGGACTAGCGGGAGGTCCCCACGAGCAGTACTTC. Its translation: CASSPGLAGGPHEQYF.

The chain has TRBV7-8 and TRBJ2-7; no reliable D call. CDR3 size: 13 residues. CDR1 is SGHVS, CDR2 FQNEAQ, per germline. The germline V and J ends were trimmed by 3 bases and 2 bases, with 8 bases remaining between them. The CDR3 region has the DNA TGTGCCAGCAGCTTCGGCGGAACCTACGAGCAGTACTTC. Residues: CASSFGGTYEQYF.

This chain links TRBV2 with TRBJ2-7, with D unclear. Trimming stripped 4 bases from V and 6 bases from J, with 13 bases between. CDR1 and CDR2 from the germline V gene are SNHLY and FYNNEI. This CDR3 comprises 13 residues. CDR3 sequence: CASSVEAVREQYF. For the CDR3, the DNA is TGTGCCAGCAGTGTAGAGGCGGTTCGCGAGCAGTACTTC.